This T cell receptor (beta chain) was identified during a study of blood T cell repertoires in COVID-19. Authors' processing steps: Researchers report that nucleated cell counts were estimated from reference gene primer amplification. Produced via immunoSEQ multiplex PCR; TCRdb's table is partial and in-frame only. V, J and clone size derive from that table, while D and trimming were established from the DNA sequence. The table includes approximately 210,000 clones, 80% to 90% detected once. The CDR3 covers 15 residues. The V gene end was trimmed by 3 bases and the J gene end by 3 bases; junction bases not matched to a gene: 3.

This sequence joins TRBV5-3 and TRBJ2-7, with 13 bases identical to TRBD2. TRBV5-3 is an ORF; its function is uncertain. This TCR was sampled from a man aged 30-40 years in a cohort exposed to, infected with or recovered from COVID-19 (not recorded which). Sequenced: PBMCs or T cells enriched from blood (not recorded which). The CDR3 loop reads CARSSGTSGIYEQYF. CDR3 DNA: TGTGCCAGAAGCTCCGGGACTAGCGGGATCTACGAGCAGTACTTC.